This TCR beta chain was sequenced for a study of follicular helper T cells after annual influenza vaccination. TCRdb's copy holds only in-frame clones and misses some; the assay was immunoSEQ multiplex PCR. The data hold 4,000 to 4,500 clones, with about four fifths observed a single time. Study-level results: Successive annual vaccinations recalled a recurrent oligoclonal ICOS+CD38+ cTfh response with influenza-specific clonotypes. ICOS-CD38- cTfh most often held earlier Day 7 ICOS+CD38+ clones.

Germline V gene sequence: CDR1 SNHLY, CDR2 FYNNEI. V lost 7 bases and J lost 4, with 19 bases in between. CDR3 length: 15 amino acids. Points on this clone: Its matching antigen is unknown.

Time point described: 2015-2016 season, 7 days after influenza vaccination. The TCR was taken from an adult who received the influenza vaccine. The sequenced sample was CXCR5+ CD38- circulating T follicular helper cells from blood, obtained 7 days after influenza vaccination. This sample's subset: circulating Tfh, non-naive CD4+CXCR5+PD-1+ (ICOS+CD38+ or ICOS-CD38-). The chain recombines TRBV2 with TRBJ1-2; possibly TRBD1 for D (6 bases). The CDR3 here is CASTTNRVGGYGYTF. CDR3 nucleotide sequence: TGTGCCAGCACTACGAACAGGGTGGGGGGCTATGGCTACACCTTC.